This T cell receptor beta chain appears in the sequencing data of a study of cytomegalovirus exposure and HLA in healthy donors (dated by TCRdb to the late 2010s). Regarding the study in general: An earlier analysis of several hundred of the donors reported 250 to 300 Gb of sequence data and 95 million to 120 million unique TCR beta sequences obtained from some 200 million T cells. An early release covering some 640 HLA-typed donors comprised about 300 gigabases of sequencing data and 85 million to 100 million unique TCR sequences. An earlier analysis of 500 to 750 of the donors applied high-throughput TCR beta sequencing to assess whether each TCR beta V gene segment acted as functional or pseudogenic. Both class I and class II loci were covered by HLA typing, at four-digit resolution. Using immunosequencing, the study profiled T cell repertoires from about 650 subjects and related those repertoires to cytomegalovirus serostatus. Across around 400 genotyped donors of the cohort, an average of roughly 250,000 unique TCR beta nucleotide sequences per donor were sequenced, and 15% to 20% of those sequences were non-productive. To predict cytomegalovirus infection status, the study brought together high-throughput TCR immunosequencing, statistical association of individual TCRs with disease status, and machine learning. The number of donors typed differed by locus, with about 629-630 for A, B, C, DRB1 and DQB1, around 560 for DQA1, about 610 for DPA1, and about 450 for DPB1. Roughly 5 DR-DQ haplotypes were handled as single units for association and clustering, since linkage in the cohort was strong. In a later analysis, previously published TCR beta repertoires from about 640 donors were re-analyzed and high-resolution HLA genotyping was added so that TCR occurrence patterns could be studied. The study aimed to test whether cataloging public T cell receptors could reveal signatures of past pathogen exposure. A later genetic analysis took genome-wide SNP genotypes for about 65% of the 666 donors and used that subset as a discovery cohort. Every repertoire in the discovery cohort had been generated on one and the same sequencing platform. Besides the first cohort of roughly 700 subjects, a separate validation cohort made up of roughly 120 different subjects was used. Of the approximately 400 genotyped donors, 81% fell in the genetic ancestry cluster associated with self-reported Caucasian donors. Donor age, sex, ethnicity and CMV serostatus were collected together with the repertoire data. Rather than using new phenotypic data, the later analysis identified candidate immune exposures from TCR beta sequences and from how often those sequences occurred across donors.

The table lists this clone with a count of one. Its antigen remains undetermined. Per-base quality was not reported, and no clone a single base away is much larger than it. Per the germline V gene, MRHNA is the CDR1 and SNTAGT is the CDR2. The CDR3 runs 15 residues from the cysteine to the phenylalanine. Only the CDR3 part of the read is kept: 45 bases, read in frame from the first base. Trimmed from V: 3 bases; trimmed from J: 4 bases; junction bases lacking a gene match: 2. The protocol used for the library was the immunoSEQ multiplex PCR assay. For the multiplex PCR, a mixture combining 60 forward primers for TCR Vbeta segments and 13 reverse primers for TCR Jbeta segments was used. The CDR3 region of rearranged TCR beta genes was amplified from genomic DNA with a multiplex PCR assay. On the Illumina HiSeq System, the amplified TCR beta libraries were sequenced as 87-base-pair reads. The authors' pipeline ran thus. In a later analysis, 77 million or so unique TCR beta chains were counted across the roughly 610 repertoires, and roughly 11 million of these chains were shared by at least two donors. To remove PCR and sequencing errors, raw reads were error-corrected and collapsed into unique sequences using a nearest-neighbor algorithm that merged closely related sequences. CDR3 sequences were aligned to IMGT reference sequences to assign V, D and J gene segments. For a sequence to be retained, at least a six-nucleotide match to both a V gene segment and a J gene segment was required. A rearrangement was called productive if the CDR3 had no stop codons and remained in frame with V and J, and every other rearrangement was called non-productive. Following IMGT convention, CDR3 was defined as the stretch from the second conserved V-encoded cysteine up to the conserved J-encoded phenylalanine. Sequences without an unambiguous match to a single V gene segment were excluded from the earlier analysis of about 640 of the donors. In an earlier analysis of 587 of the donors, V segments were called functional above 56.7% productive rearrangements and were called segregating when the between-donor standard deviation exceeded 5%. A statistical classification framework was built for diagnosing cytomegalovirus status from the catalog of TCR beta chain sequences. In a later analysis, TCR nucleotide sequences were compared against IMGT/GENE-DB human TR gene sequences so that V and J genes could be assigned. In a later analysis, CDR3 sequences and most-parsimonious VDJ recombination scenarios were assigned using the TCRdist pipeline. In a later analysis, every TCR beta chain was defined by the combination of its CDR3 amino acid sequence and its V-gene family, and reads without a unique V-gene family were dropped. As a way to deal with suspected cross-contamination and a sequencing artifact, a later analysis dropped 640 or so nucleotide sequences that were highly shared and had low generation probability. A later analysis calculated a clonal expansion index for each public chain from normalized within-repertoire ranks of inferred template counts. A later analysis computed generation probabilities with a VDJ recombination model fitted to out-of-frame rearrangements, and checked the results against IGoR. A later analysis scored TCR-TCR, TCR-HLA and TCR-CMV co-occurrence with hypergeometric tests, applying a repertoire-size bias correction to TCR pairs. To estimate false discovery rates, a later analysis permuted the HLA or CMV assignments 20 times. A later analysis grouped co-occurring TCRs with DBSCAN, adding TCRdist sequence similarity when clustering within HLA-allele-positive subsets. Repertoires with fewer than 30,000 or more than 120,000 public chains were left out of co-occurrence clustering, as were five repertoires with anomalous nucleotide sharing. This immuneACCESS table, as held by TCRdb, lists in-frame sequences with V and J called but not all clones. Of the missing ones, under half trace to an unresolved V gene in checked studies; the others have no known cause. V, J and clone size were drawn from that table, and D and trimming were deduced from the DNA. In all, the sample holds roughly 93,000 clones, and 80% of those were seen once. Jointly, the top ten make up less than 9.5% of the sample.

What the work shows at the level of the full study, not this receptor alone: The 87-base-pair reads could not distinguish some IMGT-functional V segments, including TRBV6-2 and TRBV6-3, so those segments were excluded. In a later analysis, HLA-associated TCR beta chains were found to be more clonally expanded and to have lower generation probabilities than equally common non-associated chains. A further reported finding was that TCR beta sequences accurately predicted the HLA-A and HLA-B alleles for most subjects in the first cohort. HLA typing was unavailable for some donors at each locus, so association tests used only the typed subset. The study listed 150 to 200 TCR beta chains as associated with cytomegalovirus. According to a later analysis, TCR association rates differed among HLA loci, with DRB1 alleles showing the most associated TCRs and HLA-C alleles showing the fewest. At a false discovery rate of 0.05, a later analysis linked 16,951 TCR beta sequences to specific HLA alleles. The classifier was reported to diagnose cytomegalovirus status with high specificity and sensitivity in both the original and validation cohorts. According to a later analysis, parvovirus B19, influenza, CMV and Epstein-Barr virus appeared linked to several top co-occurrence clusters. The earlier analysis of 587 of the donors excluded some 15 rarely observed V segments, including chromosome 9 orphons, because counts were too low. A few of the identified cytomegalovirus-associated TCR beta chains were confirmed in vitro to be specific for cytomegalovirus antigens. CMV serostatus was the only immune exposure information available for the cohort. Most CMV-associated TCR beta chains appeared to be HLA-restricted in a later analysis, and the HLA associations seemed to be driven largely by CMV exposure. Correlated functional status among segregating V segments might reflect linkage disequilibrium, but an unknown experimental factor could not be ruled out. The presence/absence analyses assumed that sequencing depth was roughly uniform across donors, and that assumption may not be true. This cohort had only TCR beta chains sequenced, and the lack of alpha or paired-chain data limited which features could be detected. Most TCR sequences were observed very rarely across donors, whereas some public TCRs were present in many individuals. The authors suggested that the approach could potentially be generalized to other disease states and immunological phenotypes. In a later genetic analysis, fewer N-insertions in productive TCRs were reported among donors in an Asian-associated ancestry cluster than the 666-donor mean. In an earlier analysis of 587 of the donors, most TCR beta V segments were observed in productive rearrangements about 87% or about 30% of the time, broadly matching IMGT annotations. A group of highly shared sequence variants was considered likely to be a technical artifact of the sequencing pipeline. A later genetic analysis associated a missense DCLRE1C variant with V-gene and J-gene trimming of TCR beta chains, and an independent cohort replicated the association. Assigning TCR associations to individual alleles was difficult when HLA alleles, especially DR and DQ, strongly co-occurred.

The cohort comprised 666 healthy bone marrow donors. At the time of sampling, all cohort members were nominally healthy, though unrecorded immune exposures were likely present. The donor was CMV seronegative and belonged to the group of roughly 330 seronegative cohort members. A peripheral blood sample was provided by each donor, and peripheral blood mononuclear cells were used for TCR beta sequencing. Genomic DNA extraction from the blood cell samples was performed with the Qiagen DNeasy Blood Extraction Kit. The TCR comes from a man aged 25 to 40 in good health and CMV-seronegative. The chain links TRBV6-4 with TRBJ2-1, with TRBD2 identical over 11 junction bases. Sequencing was performed on PBMCs. The CDR3 protein is CASSESSGGYNEQFF. The nucleotides read TGTGCCAGCAGTGAGTCTAGCGGGGGGTACAATGAGCAGTTCTTC.